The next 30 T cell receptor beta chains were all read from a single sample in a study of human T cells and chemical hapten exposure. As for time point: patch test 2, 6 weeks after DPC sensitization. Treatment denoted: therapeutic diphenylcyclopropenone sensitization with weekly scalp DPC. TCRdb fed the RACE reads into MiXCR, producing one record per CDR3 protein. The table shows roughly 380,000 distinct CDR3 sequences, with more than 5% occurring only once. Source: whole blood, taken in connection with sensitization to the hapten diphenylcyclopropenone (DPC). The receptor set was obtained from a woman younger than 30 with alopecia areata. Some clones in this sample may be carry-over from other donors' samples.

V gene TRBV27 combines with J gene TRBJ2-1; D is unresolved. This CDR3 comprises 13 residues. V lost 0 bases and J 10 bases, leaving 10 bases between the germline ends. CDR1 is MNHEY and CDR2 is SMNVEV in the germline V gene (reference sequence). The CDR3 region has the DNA TGTGCCAGCAGTTTATCGCCCCCCTCCGAGCAGTTCTTC. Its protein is CASSLSPPSEQFF.

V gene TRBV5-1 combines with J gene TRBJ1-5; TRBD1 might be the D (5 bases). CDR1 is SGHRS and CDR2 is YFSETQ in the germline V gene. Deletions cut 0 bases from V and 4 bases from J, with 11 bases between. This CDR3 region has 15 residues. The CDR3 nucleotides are TGCGCCAGCAGCTTGGCCGGGGCAGAGAATCAGCCCCAGCATTTT. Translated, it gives CASSLAGAENQPQHF.

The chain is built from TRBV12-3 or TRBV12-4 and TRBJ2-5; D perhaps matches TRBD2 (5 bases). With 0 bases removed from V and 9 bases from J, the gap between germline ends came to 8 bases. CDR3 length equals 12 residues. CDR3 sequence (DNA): TGTGCCAGCAGTTTAGCGCTGGAGGCCCAGTACTTC. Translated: CASSLALEAQYF.

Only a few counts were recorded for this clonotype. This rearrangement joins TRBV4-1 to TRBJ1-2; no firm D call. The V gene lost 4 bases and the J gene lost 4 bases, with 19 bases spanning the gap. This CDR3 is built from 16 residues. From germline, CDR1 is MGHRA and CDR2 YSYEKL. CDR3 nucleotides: TGCGCCAGCAGCCTACAAGTTGTGGAGATAACCTATGGCTACACCTTC. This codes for CASSLQVVEITYGYTF.

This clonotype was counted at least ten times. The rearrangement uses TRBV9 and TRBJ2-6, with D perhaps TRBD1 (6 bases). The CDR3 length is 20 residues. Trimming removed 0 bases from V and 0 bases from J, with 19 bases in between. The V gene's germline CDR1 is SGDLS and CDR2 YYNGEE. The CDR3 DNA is TGTGCCAGCAGCGTAGGACTGTTCGACAGGTACTACTCTGGGGCCAACGTCCTGACTTTC. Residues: CASSVGLFDRYYSGANVLTF.

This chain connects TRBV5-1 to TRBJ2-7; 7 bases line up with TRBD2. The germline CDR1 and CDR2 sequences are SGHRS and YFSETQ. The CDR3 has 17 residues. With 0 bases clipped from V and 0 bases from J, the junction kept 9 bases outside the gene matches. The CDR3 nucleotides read TGCGCCAGCAGCTTGGTCCTCCAGCGGGGAAGCTCCTACGAGCAGTACTTC. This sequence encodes CASSLVLQRGSSYEQYF.

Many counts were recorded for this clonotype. The CDR3 nucleotides read TGTGCCAGCAGCTCCGGGACTGGAAGGTATAATTCACCCCTCCACTTT. Amino acid sequence: CASSSGTGRYNSPLHF. The chain is built from TRBV5-6 and TRBJ1-6; a possible D gene is TRBD1 (5 bases). V was cut by 3 bases and J by 4 bases, with 14 bases left in between. The germline V gene has CDR1 SGHDT and CDR2 YYEEEE. CDR3 length: 16 residues.

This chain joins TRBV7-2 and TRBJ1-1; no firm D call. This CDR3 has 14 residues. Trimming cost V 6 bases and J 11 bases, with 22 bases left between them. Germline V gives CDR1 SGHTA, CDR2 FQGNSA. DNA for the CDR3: TGTGCCAGCAGTTATGATGAGGGTCCCACCCGGGCTTTCTTT. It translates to CASSYDEGPTRAFF.

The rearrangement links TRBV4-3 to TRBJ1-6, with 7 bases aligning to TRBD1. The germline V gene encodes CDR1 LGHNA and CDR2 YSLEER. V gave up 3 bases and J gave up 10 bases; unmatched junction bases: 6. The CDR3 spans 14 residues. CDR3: CASSHDRDRSPLHF. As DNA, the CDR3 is TGCGCCAGCAGCCATGACAGGGATCGGTCACCCCTCCACTTT.

DNA for the CDR3: TGTGCCAACCACCCGGGAGGGGTGACTGGCTACACCTTC. Residues: CANHPGGVTGYTF. The V gene is TRBV27, the J gene TRBJ1-2, with a possible D match to TRBD1 (5 bases). The length of the CDR3 is 13 residues. V was clipped by 10 bases and J by 7 bases, with 19 bases between them. Germline V gene data show CDR1 as MNHEY and CDR2 as SMNVEV (reference sequence).

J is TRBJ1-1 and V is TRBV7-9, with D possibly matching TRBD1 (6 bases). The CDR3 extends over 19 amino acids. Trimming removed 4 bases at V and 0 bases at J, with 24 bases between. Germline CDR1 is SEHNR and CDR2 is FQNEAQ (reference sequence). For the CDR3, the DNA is TGTGCCAGCAGCTCCCCGGGGGGGGGGCGAATTGACATGAACACTGAAGCTTTCTTT. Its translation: CASSSPGGGRIDMNTEAFF.

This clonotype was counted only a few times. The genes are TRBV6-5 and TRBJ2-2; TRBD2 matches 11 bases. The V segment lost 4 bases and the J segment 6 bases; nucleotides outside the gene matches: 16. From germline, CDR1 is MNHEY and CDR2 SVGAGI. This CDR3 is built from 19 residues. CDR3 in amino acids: CASSSDPFLAGGHPGELFF. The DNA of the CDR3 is TGTGCCAGCAGTTCTGACCCCTTTTTAGCGGGGGGGCACCCCGGGGAGCTGTTTTTT.

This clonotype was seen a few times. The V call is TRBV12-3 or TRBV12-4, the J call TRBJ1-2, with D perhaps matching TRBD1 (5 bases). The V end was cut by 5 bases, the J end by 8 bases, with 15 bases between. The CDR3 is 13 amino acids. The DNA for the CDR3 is TGTGCCAGCAGTCCCACGTACCAGGGCGGCTACACCTTC. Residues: CASSPTYQGGYTF.

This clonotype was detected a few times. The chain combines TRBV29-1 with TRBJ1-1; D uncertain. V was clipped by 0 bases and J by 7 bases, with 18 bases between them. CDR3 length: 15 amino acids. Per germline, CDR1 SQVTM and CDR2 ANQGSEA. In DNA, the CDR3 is TGCAGCGTTGAAGATCTTTACCACAAGGGTTTTGAAGCTTTCTTT. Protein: CSVEDLYHKGFEAFF. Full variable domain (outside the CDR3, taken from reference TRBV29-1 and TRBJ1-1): SAVISQKPSRDICQRGTSLTIQCQVDSQVTMMFWYRQQPGQSLTLIATANQGSEATYESGFVIDKFPISRPNLTFSTLTVSNMSPEDSSIYLCSVEDLYHKGFEAFFGQGTRLTVV.

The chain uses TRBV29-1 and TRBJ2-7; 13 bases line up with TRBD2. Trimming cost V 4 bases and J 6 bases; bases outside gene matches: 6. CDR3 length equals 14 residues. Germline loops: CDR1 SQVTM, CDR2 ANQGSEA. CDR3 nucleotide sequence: TGCAGCGTTGCCGGGACTAGCGGGGAGATCGAGCAGTACTTC. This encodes CSVAGTSGEIEQYF.

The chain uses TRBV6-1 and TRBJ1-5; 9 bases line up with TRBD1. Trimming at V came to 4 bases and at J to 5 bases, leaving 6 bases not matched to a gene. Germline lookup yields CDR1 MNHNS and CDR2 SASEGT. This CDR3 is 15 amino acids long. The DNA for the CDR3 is TGTGCCAGCAGTGGCGCCACAGGGGGCGATCAGCCCCAGCATTTT. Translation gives CASSGATGGDQPQHF.

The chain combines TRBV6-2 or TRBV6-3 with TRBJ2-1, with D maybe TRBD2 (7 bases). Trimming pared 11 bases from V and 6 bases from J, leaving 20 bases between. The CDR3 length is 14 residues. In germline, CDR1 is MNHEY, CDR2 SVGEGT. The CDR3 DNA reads TGTGCCGCGAATAGGGGGGGGGCCGTCAATGAGCAGTTCTTC. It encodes CAANRGGAVNEQFF.

The CDR3 sequence is CASVPGQGDQETQYF. CDR3 sequence (DNA): TGTGCCAGCGTACCGGGACAGGGCGACCAAGAGACCCAGTACTTC. This sequence joins TRBV12-3 or TRBV12-4 and TRBJ2-5, with TRBD1 matching 9 bases. The CDR3 totals 15 residues. Unmatched junction bases numbered 7, after V lost 8 bases and J lost 0 bases.

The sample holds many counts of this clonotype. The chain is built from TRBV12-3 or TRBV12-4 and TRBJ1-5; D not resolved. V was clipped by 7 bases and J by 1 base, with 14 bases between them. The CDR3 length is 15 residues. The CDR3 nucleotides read TGTGCCAGCACCCCCTCGTGGGGAAGCAATCAGCCCCAGCATTTT. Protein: CASTPSWGSNQPQHF.

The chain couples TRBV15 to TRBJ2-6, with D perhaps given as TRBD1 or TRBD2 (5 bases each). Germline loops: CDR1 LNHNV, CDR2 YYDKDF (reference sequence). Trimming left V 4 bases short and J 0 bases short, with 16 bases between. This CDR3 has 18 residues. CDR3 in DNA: TGTGCCACCAGCAACCTCAGGGAGATTAGCTCTGGGGCCAACGTCCTGACTTTC. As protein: CATSNLREISSGANVLTF.

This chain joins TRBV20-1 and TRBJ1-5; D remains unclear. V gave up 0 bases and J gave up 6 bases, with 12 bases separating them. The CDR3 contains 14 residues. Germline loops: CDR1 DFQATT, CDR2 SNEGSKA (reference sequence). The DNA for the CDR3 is TGCAGTGCTAGAGATGGTTCGGGAGCTCAGCCCCAGCATTTT. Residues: CSARDGSGAQPQHF.

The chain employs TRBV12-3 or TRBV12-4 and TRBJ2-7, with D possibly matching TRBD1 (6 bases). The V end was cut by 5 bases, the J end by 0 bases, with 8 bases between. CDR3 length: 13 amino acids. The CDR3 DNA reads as TGTGCCAGCAGTATCAGGGGCTCCTACGAGCAGTACTTC. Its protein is CASSIRGSYEQYF.

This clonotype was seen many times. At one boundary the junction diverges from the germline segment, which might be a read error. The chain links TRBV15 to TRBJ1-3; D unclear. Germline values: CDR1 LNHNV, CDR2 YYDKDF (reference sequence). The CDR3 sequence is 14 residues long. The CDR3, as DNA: TGTGCCACCAGCAGAGATTTGGCTGGAGACACCATATATTTT. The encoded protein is CATSRDLAGDTIYF.

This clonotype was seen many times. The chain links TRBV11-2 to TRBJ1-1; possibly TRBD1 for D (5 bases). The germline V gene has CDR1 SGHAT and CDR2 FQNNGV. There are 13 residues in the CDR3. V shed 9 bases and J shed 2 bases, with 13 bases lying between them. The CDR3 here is CASKQESNTEAFF. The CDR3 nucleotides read TGTGCCAGTAAACAGGAGTCCAACACTGAAGCTTTCTTT.

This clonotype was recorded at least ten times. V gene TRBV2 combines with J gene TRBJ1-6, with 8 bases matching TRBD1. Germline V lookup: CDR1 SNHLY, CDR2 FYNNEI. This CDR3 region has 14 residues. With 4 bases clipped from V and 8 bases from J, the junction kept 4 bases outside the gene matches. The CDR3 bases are TGTGCCAGCAGTGGGGACAGGACGCATTCACCCCTCCACTTT. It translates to CASSGDRTHSPLHF.

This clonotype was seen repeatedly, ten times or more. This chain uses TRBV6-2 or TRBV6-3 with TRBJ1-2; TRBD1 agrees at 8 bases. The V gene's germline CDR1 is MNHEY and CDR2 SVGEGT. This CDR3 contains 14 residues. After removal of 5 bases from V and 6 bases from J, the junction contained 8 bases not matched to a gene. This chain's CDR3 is CASSTRTGNDGYTF. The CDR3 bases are TGTGCCAGCAGTACCAGGACAGGGAACGATGGCTACACCTTC.

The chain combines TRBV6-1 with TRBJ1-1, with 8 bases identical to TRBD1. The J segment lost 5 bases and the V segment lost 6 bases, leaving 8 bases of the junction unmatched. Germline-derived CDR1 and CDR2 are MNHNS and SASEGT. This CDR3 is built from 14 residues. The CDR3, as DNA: TGTGCCAGCAGAACCGACAGGGGAAATACTGAAGCTTTCTTT. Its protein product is CASRTDRGNTEAFF.

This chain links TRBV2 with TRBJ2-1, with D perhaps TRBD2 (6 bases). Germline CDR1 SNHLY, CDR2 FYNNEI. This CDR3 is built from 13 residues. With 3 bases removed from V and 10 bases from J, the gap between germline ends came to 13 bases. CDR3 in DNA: TGTGCCAGCAGTGATTTGGGGGGAGGCGAGCAGTTCTTC. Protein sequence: CASSDLGGGEQFF.

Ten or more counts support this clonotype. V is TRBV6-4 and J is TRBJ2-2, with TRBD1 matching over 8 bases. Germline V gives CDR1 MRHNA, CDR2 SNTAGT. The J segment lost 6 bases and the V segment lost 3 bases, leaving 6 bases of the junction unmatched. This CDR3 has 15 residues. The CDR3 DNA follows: TGTGCCAGCAGTGAAGGAGAGACAGGGGCCGGGGAGCTGTTTTTT. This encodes CASSEGETGAGELFF.

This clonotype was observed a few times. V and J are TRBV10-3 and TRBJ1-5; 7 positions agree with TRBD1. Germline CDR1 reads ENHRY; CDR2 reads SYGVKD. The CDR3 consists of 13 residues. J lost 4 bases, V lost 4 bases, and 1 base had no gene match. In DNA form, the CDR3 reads TGTGCCATCAGTGGGGACAGAAATCAGCCCCAGCATTTT. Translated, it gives CAISGDRNQPQHF.